The 23 T cell receptor beta chains listed next were all sequenced from one sample in a study of CD8 T cells in Susac syndrome (dated by TCRdb to about 2019). Library method: the immunoSEQ multiplex PCR assay. RNA was extracted with the RNeasy kit and about 0.45 to 1 ug was reverse transcribed using random hexamers. TCRdb's own reprocessing of the public reads used fastp at Q25 and MiXCR and kept productive beta chains. Rows matching on CDR3 protein sequence are summarized as one entry with the most common DNA and genes. The sample table records roughly 130,000 distinct CDR3 sequences; roughly 96% of these occur just once. More than 0.095% of the sample goes to the ten largest clones. The sample comprised CD4+ T cells from PBMCs. The receptor source for this set is a human donor in good health.

A few counts support this clonotype. V usage is TRBV20-1 and J usage is TRBJ2-7; D possibly corresponds to TRBD2 (5 bases). The CDR3 runs 12 residues. V dropped 0 bases and J dropped 2 bases, with 5 bases sitting between them. Germline loops: CDR1 DFQATT, CDR2 SNEGSKA (reference sequence). Here the CDR3 reads CSARDGTYEQYF. The CDR3 DNA reads as TGCAGTGCTAGAGACGGGACCTACGAGCAGTACTTC.

The rearrangement joins TRBV3-1 to TRBJ1-1, with a tentative D call TRBD1 (5 bases). This CDR3 contains 13 residues. Trimming pared 3 bases from V and 5 bases from J, leaving 10 bases between. Germline V gene sequence: CDR1 LGHDT, CDR2 YNNKEL (reference sequence). CDR3 in amino acids: CASSQSWGTEAFF. DNA for the CDR3: TGTGCCAGCAGCCAGTCCTGGGGGACTGAAGCTTTCTTT.

The chain uses TRBV29-1 and TRBJ2-5; 7 nucleotides agree with TRBD1. The germline CDR1 and CDR2 sequences are SQVTM and ANQGSEA. The CDR3 runs 14 residues. The V and J ends lost 5 bases and 5 bases, in that order; junction bases with no gene match: 11. In nucleotides, the CDR3 is TGCAGCGTTTGGGAGACAGGGAGAGGGGAGACCCAGTACTTC. Translating it yields CSVWETGRGETQYF.

The V call is TRBV29-1, the J call TRBJ2-1, with D perhaps TRBD2 (6 bases). The CDR3 loop spans 12 amino acids. V lost 3 bases to trimming and J lost 8 bases, with 11 bases between them. CDR1 is SQVTM and CDR2 is ANQGSEA in the germline V gene. This CDR3 is CSVDRGIDEQFF. Written as DNA, the CDR3 is TGCAGCGTTGACCGCGGGATCGATGAGCAGTTCTTC.

The rearrangement uses TRBV7-2 and TRBJ1-4, with no clear D. Germline CDR1 SGHTA, CDR2 FQGNSA. This CDR3 has 15 residues. V dropped 0 bases and J dropped 2 bases, with 7 bases sitting between them. The CDR3 is CASSLAPTTNEKLFF. Written as DNA, the CDR3 is TGTGCCAGCAGCTTAGCGCCCACTACTAATGAAAAACTGTTTTTT.

The genes are TRBV27 and TRBJ2-1, with D uncertain. The CDR3 extends over 13 amino acids. Trimming stripped 0 bases from V and 8 bases from J, with 8 bases between. Germline CDR1 is MNHEY and CDR2 is SMNVEV (reference sequence). Here the CDR3 DNA reads TGTGCCAGCAGTTTATCGGATTACCATGAGCAGTTCTTC. It translates to CASSLSDYHEQFF.

The rearrangement uses TRBV24-1 and TRBJ2-1, with TRBD2 matching 8 bases. After removal of 4 bases from V and 5 bases from J, the junction contained 3 bases not matched to a gene. CDR3 length: 14 amino acids. The germline V gene encodes CDR1 KGHDR and CDR2 SFDVKD. The CDR3, as DNA: TGTGCCACCAGTGAACTAGCGGCAGACAATGAGCAGTTCTTC. Residues: CATSELAADNEQFF.

This clonotype was seen a handful of times. The gene calls are TRBV7-2 and TRBJ2-3, with 10 bases that match TRBD2. The germline CDR1 and CDR2 sequences are SGHTA and FQGNSA. V shed 5 bases and J 0 bases; nucleotides not matched to a gene: 5. This CDR3 is built from 16 residues. The CDR3 loop reads CASSPLTSGSTDTQYF. As DNA, the CDR3 is TGTGCCAGCAGCCCTCTGACTAGCGGGAGCACAGATACGCAGTATTTT.

This clonotype was recorded a few times. The gene calls are TRBV7-6 and TRBJ2-3; tentatively, D is TRBD1 or TRBD2 (6 bases each). CDR3 length equals 12 residues. V lost 6 bases and J lost 6, with 10 bases in between. Looked up from germline, CDR1 is SGHVS and CDR2 is FNYEAQ. CDR3 in DNA: TGTGCCAGCAGTTGGGGGGCGGATACGCAGTATTTT. The encoded protein is CASSWGADTQYF.

This chain links TRBV27 with TRBJ2-1; TRBD2 aligns across 7 bases. Germline values: CDR1 MNHEY, CDR2 SMNVEV (reference sequence). Trimming took 1 base from V and 2 from J; bases not matched to a gene: 5. CDR3 size: 16 residues. The CDR3, as DNA: TGTGCCAGCAGTTTATGGGAGGGACTTGCCTACAATGAGCAGTTCTTC. This encodes CASSLWEGLAYNEQFF.

The gene calls are TRBV6-6 and TRBJ1-2, with D possibly TRBD1 on 6 matching bases. The V gene lost 0 bases and the J gene lost 0 bases, with 8 bases spanning the gap. The CDR3 has 15 residues. Germline CDR1 is MNHNY and CDR2 is SVGAGI (reference sequence). CDR3: CASSYSKGANYGYTF. As DNA, the CDR3 is TGTGCCAGCAGTTACTCGAAGGGGGCTAACTATGGCTACACCTTC.

The J gene is TRBJ2-1, the V gene TRBV7-9; 8 positions match TRBD2. The V gene's germline CDR1 is SEHNR and CDR2 FQNEAQ (reference sequence). Trimming took 4 bases from V and 4 from J; bases not matched to a gene: 9. The CDR3 contains 16 residues. The CDR3 here is CASSSPGGRTYNEQFF. The CDR3 DNA follows: TGTGCCAGCAGCTCCCCCGGCGGGAGGACTTACAATGAGCAGTTCTTC.

The chain combines TRBV20-1 with TRBJ1-2; D might be TRBD1 (5 bases). Trimming shortened V by 8 bases and J by 8 bases, and 21 bases separated the two germline ends. Per the germline V gene, CDR1 is DFQATT and CDR2 is SNEGSKA (reference sequence). This CDR3 is 13 amino acids long. CDR3 nucleotides: TGCAGTTCTCCGGGACTGCGGGCGAGGGGCTACACCTTC. Protein: CSSPGLRARGYTF.

The CDR3 is CAWMGLAGTEQFF. CDR3 bases: TGTGCCTGGATGGGACTAGCGGGAACCGAGCAGTTCTTC. The chain employs TRBV30 and TRBJ2-1; 13 nucleotides align to TRBD2. CDR3 size: 13 residues. Germline CDR1 GTSNPN, CDR2 SVGIG (reference sequence). V trimming: 4 bases; J trimming: 10 bases; junction bases outside the gene matches: 4. Full variable domain (missing parts from reference TRBV30 and TRBJ2-1): SQTIHQWPATLVQPVGSPLSLECTVEGTSNPNLYWYRQAAGRGLQLLFYSVGIGQISSEVPQNLSASRPQDRQFILSSKKLLLSDSGFYLCAWMGLAGTEQFFGPGTRLTVL.

The chain recombines TRBV12-3 or TRBV12-4 with TRBJ2-1, with 9 bases lining up with TRBD2. The ends lost 6 bases at V and 4 bases at J; junction bases unmatched: 4. This CDR3 comprises 14 residues. This CDR3 reads CASRPSGTYNEQFF. The CDR3 DNA follows: TGTGCCAGCAGGCCTAGCGGGACTTACAATGAGCAGTTCTTC.

The rearrangement links TRBV30 to TRBJ1-2; perhaps TRBD1 as D (6 bases). V lost 5 bases and J lost 8, with 18 bases in between. CDR3 length: 13 residues. Germline CDR1 GTSNPN, CDR2 SVGIG (reference sequence). Here the CDR3 DNA reads TGTGCCTGGGAACCTTCAGGGGTGGGAGGCTACACCTTC. Amino acid sequence: CAWEPSGVGGYTF. Based on the CDR3 plus reference TRBV30 and TRBJ1-2, the full variable domain is SQTIHQWPATLVQPVGSPLSLECTVEGTSNPNLYWYRQAAGRGLQLLFYSVGIGQISSEVPQNLSASRPQDRQFILSSKKLLLSDSGFYLCAWEPSGVGGYTFGSGTRLTVV.

The chain combines TRBV2 with TRBJ1-1; the D gene is possibly TRBD1 (5 bases). V lost 5 bases to trimming and J lost 5 bases, with 18 bases between them. Germline V gene lookup returns CDR1 SNHLY and CDR2 FYNNEI. The CDR3 is 15 amino acids. The CDR3 DNA sequence: TGTGCCAGCAGTCCCGTTGGGAGGGGAGGGACTGAAGCTTTCTTT. This encodes CASSPVGRGGTEAFF.

This clonotype was seen just once. V gene TRBV28 combines with J gene TRBJ2-1; TRBD2 might be the D (6 bases). Between the trimmed V and J ends, which lost 1 base and 1 base, there was a span of 11 bases. Germline values: CDR1 MDHEN, CDR2 SYDVKM. The CDR3 spans 16 residues. The CDR3 nucleotides read TGTGCCAGCAGTTTATCGGGGCGGGGATCCTACAATGAGCAGTTCTTC. As protein: CASSLSGRGSYNEQFF.

This chain links TRBV7-2 with TRBJ2-7; tentative D call: TRBD2 (6 bases). The CDR3 sequence is 14 residues long. Germline CDR1 and CDR2: SGHTA and FQGNSA. Trimming took 2 bases from V and 4 from J, leaving 12 bases between them. The CDR3 DNA is TGTGCCAGCAGCTTATCCGGGACTCCGTACGAGCAGTACTTC. Translated, it gives CASSLSGTPYEQYF.

The V call is TRBV21-1, the J call TRBJ2-6; TRBD2, the table's D call, was not compared with the DNA. TRBV21-1 is a known pseudogene. The CDR3 spans 16 residues. The CDR3 region is CASSSRVPSGANVLTF. The CDR3 bases are TGTGCCAGCAGCTCACGAGTCCCCTCTGGGGCCAACGTCCTGACTTTC.

The rearrangement joins TRBV28 to TRBJ2-1; 11 bases fit TRBD2. Per the germline V gene, CDR1 is MDHEN and CDR2 is SYDVKM. The CDR3 loop spans 14 amino acids. The J segment lost 7 bases and the V segment lost 7 bases, leaving 6 bases of the junction unmatched. The CDR3 spells CASILSGRVNEQFF. DNA of the CDR3: TGTGCCAGCATCCTTAGCGGGAGGGTTAATGAGCAGTTCTTC.

J is TRBJ1-5 and V is TRBV10-3; 7 bases are shared with TRBD1. The length of the CDR3 is 17 residues. The J segment lost 0 bases and the V segment lost 6 bases, leaving 11 bases of the junction unmatched. Germline V lookup: CDR1 ENHRY, CDR2 SYGVKD. The CDR3 sequence is CAISQTGRADSNQPQHF. The CDR3 region has the DNA TGTGCCATCAGCCAGACAGGGAGGGCGGATAGCAATCAGCCCCAGCATTTT.

CDR3 residues: CSARVGGLETQYF. In DNA, the CDR3 is TGCAGTGCTAGAGTCGGAGGGTTGGAGACCCAGTACTTC. The rearrangement joins TRBV20-1 to TRBJ2-5, with D maybe TRBD2 (6 bases). The germline gives CDR1 DFQATT, CDR2 SNEGSKA (reference sequence). The CDR3 loop spans 13 amino acids. Trimming stripped 1 base from V and 5 bases from J, with 11 bases between.